The 26 T cell receptor beta chains below come from one sample, sequenced in a study of identical twins. TCRdb independently ran MiXCR on the 5' RACE reads; one entry per CDR3 protein. The table includes 450,000 or so distinct CDR3 sequences, approximately 15% detected once. These same data were also listed under a study on yellow fever vaccine responses in identical twins.

Specimen: CD4+ T cells sorted from blood. The source is a woman aged 18-30 years in good health.

This clonotype was seen a handful of times. This chain joins TRBV4-1 and TRBJ2-7, with D maybe TRBD2 (5 bases). Trimming removed 0 bases from V and 2 bases from J, with 17 bases in between. From germline, CDR1 is MGHRA and CDR2 YSYEKL. This CDR3 is built from 17 residues. CDR3 sequence reads: CASSQEGATSNPYEQYF. The CDR3 DNA reads as TGCGCCAGCAGCCAAGAGGGAGCCACGAGCAATCCCTACGAGCAGTACTTC.

This clonotype was seen only a few times. The J gene is TRBJ1-2, the V gene TRBV28; D gene unclear. Germline assignment: CDR1 MDHEN and CDR2 SYDVKM. Between the trimmed V and J ends, which lost 6 bases and 2 bases, there was a span of 10 bases. The CDR3 runs 13 residues. This chain's CDR3 is CASRQQTNYGYTF. CDR3 nucleotide sequence: TGTGCCAGCAGGCAACAGACGAACTATGGCTACACCTTC.

The chain is built from TRBV29-1 and TRBJ1-2, with D tentatively TRBD1 (5 bases). Germline V CDR1 and CDR2: SQVTM, ANQGSEA. The CDR3 is 11 residues long. V lost 7 bases and J 1 base, leaving 7 bases between the germline ends. CDR3 sequence: CSGGFNYGYTF. In DNA, the CDR3 is TGCAGCGGGGGCTTTAACTATGGCTACACCTTC.

This clonotype was seen a handful of times. The chain recombines TRBV6-1 with TRBJ2-3, with TRBD2 matching 8 bases. V gave up 5 bases and J gave up 0 bases; unmatched junction bases: 4. The CDR3 sequence is 15 residues long. CDR1 is MNHNS and CDR2 is SASEGT in the germline V gene. CDR3 region: CASSHSGDSTDTQYF. CDR3 in DNA: TGTGCCAGCAGTCATAGCGGGGATAGCACAGATACGCAGTATTTT.

The chain uses TRBV12-3 or TRBV12-4 and TRBJ2-7; D gene uncertain. The CDR3 runs 14 residues. V lost 2 bases to trimming and J lost 1 base, with 9 bases between them. This chain's CDR3 is CASSLRVGSYEQYF. The CDR3 DNA sequence: TGTGCCAGCAGTTTACGGGTTGGATCCTACGAGCAGTACTTC.

In this sample, this clonotype turned up a few times. The chain uses TRBV7-3 and TRBJ2-5; D is unclear. The V gene lost 0 bases and the J gene lost 5 bases, with 13 bases spanning the gap. The CDR3 totals 15 residues. The germline CDR1 and CDR2 sequences are SGHTA and FQGTGA. The CDR3 loop reads CASSLTPGRIETQYF. CDR3 DNA: TGTGCCAGCAGCTTAACGCCAGGCCGGATCGAGACCCAGTACTTC.

This clonotype turned up a few times. The chain's CDR3 is CASRQSGGDTGELFF. The CDR3 DNA reads as TGTGCCAGCAGGCAAAGCGGGGGGGACACCGGGGAGCTGTTTTTT. V gene TRBV11-2 combines with J gene TRBJ2-2, with 10 positions matching TRBD2. This CDR3 is built from 15 residues. V dropped 6 bases and J dropped 3; count of bases not matched to a gene: 4. CDR1 is SGHAT, CDR2 FQNNGV, per germline.

This chain uses TRBV7-3 with TRBJ2-2; 8 nucleotides align to TRBD1. With 0 bases clipped from V and 7 bases from J, the junction kept 4 bases outside the gene matches. This CDR3 contains 15 residues. In germline, CDR1 is SGHTA, CDR2 FQGTGA. CDR3 bases: TGTGCCAGCAGCTTAACCGGGACAGGAGGCGGGGAGCTGTTTTTT. Protein sequence: CASSLTGTGGGELFF. Based on the CDR3 plus reference TRBV7-3 and TRBJ2-2, the full variable domain is GAGVSQTPSNKVTEKGKYVELRCDPISGHTALYWYRQSLGQGPEFLIYFQGTGAADDSGLPNDRFFAVRPEGSVSTLKIQRTERGDSAVYLCASSLTGTGGGELFFGEGSRLTVL.

This clonotype has at least ten counts. J is TRBJ1-5 and V is TRBV12-3 or TRBV12-4, with a possible D match to TRBD1 (6 bases). The CDR3 has 14 amino acids. Trimming left V 6 bases short and J 2 bases short, with 11 bases between. As DNA, the CDR3 is TGTGCCAGCAGCCGGAGGGGGGGCAATCAGCCCCAGCATTTT. The encoded protein is CASSRRGGNQPQHF.

The chain has TRBV11-2 and TRBJ1-5; D gene ambiguous. The CDR3 contains 13 residues. V was pared by 1 base and J by 7 bases, with 8 bases between. The V gene's germline CDR1 is SGHAT and CDR2 FQNNGV. DNA for the CDR3: TGTGCCAGCAGCTTAGCTGGGTTGCAGCCCCAGCATTTT. Protein product: CASSLAGLQPQHF.

This clonotype has only a few counts. The chain uses TRBV2 and TRBJ1-5; 8 nucleotides match TRBD1. This CDR3 contains 14 residues. After removal of 3 bases from V and 6 bases from J, the junction contained 4 bases not matched to a gene. Germline-derived CDR1 and CDR2 are SNHLY and FYNNEI. This chain's CDR3 is CASSEDRAAQPQHF. CDR3 nucleotides: TGTGCCAGCAGTGAGGACAGGGCGGCTCAGCCCCAGCATTTT. Full variable domain (outside the CDR3, taken from reference TRBV2 and TRBJ1-5): EPEVTQTPSHQVTQMGQEVILRCVPISNHLYFYWYRQILGQKVEFLVSFYNNEISEKSEIFDDQFSVERPDGSNFTLKIRSTKLEDSAMYFCASSEDRAAQPQHFGDGTRLSIL.

This chain joins TRBV6-1 and TRBJ2-1; 7 bases are shared with TRBD2. With 4 bases clipped from V and 2 bases from J, the junction kept 8 bases outside the gene matches. The CDR3 extends over 16 amino acids. CDR1 and CDR2 from the germline V gene are MNHNS and SASEGT. The CDR3 loop is CASSGGGEQPYNEQFF. CDR3 nucleotides: TGTGCCAGCAGTGGGGGGGGGGAGCAGCCCTACAATGAGCAGTTCTTC.

This clonotype was seen a single time. The rearrangement uses TRBV5-6 and TRBJ1-5; 7 bases match TRBD1. The ends lost 2 bases at V and 6 bases at J; junction bases unmatched: 11. CDR1 is SGHDT, CDR2 YYEEEE, per germline. There are 16 residues in the CDR3. In DNA form, the CDR3 reads TGTGCCAGCAGCTTTGAGGGGGCACCTGTACTTCAGCCCCAGCATTTT. This encodes CASSFEGAPVLQPQHF.

This clonotype has at least ten counts. V and J are TRBV29-1 and TRBJ2-3; 7 bases are a match to TRBD2. The V gene end was trimmed by 3 bases and the J gene end by 6 bases; junction bases not matched to a gene: 6. The CDR3 is made up of 13 amino acids. The germline gives CDR1 SQVTM, CDR2 ANQGSEA. CDR3 DNA: TGCAGCGTTGACGGGAACGGGGGGGATACGCAGTATTTT. The encoded protein is CSVDGNGGDTQYF.

This clonotype turned up a few times. This chain joins TRBV12-3 or TRBV12-4 and TRBJ1-4, with D hard to call. CDR3 size: 14 residues. With 7 bases removed from V and 0 bases from J, the gap between germline ends came to 9 bases. The CDR3 sequence is CASIRSATNEKLFF. The CDR3 bases are TGTGCCAGCATTAGGAGTGCAACTAATGAAAAACTGTTTTTT.

The genes are TRBV3-1 and TRBJ1-1; perhaps TRBD1 as D (5 bases). Trimming cost V 1 base and J 1 base, with 10 bases left between them. CDR1 LGHDT and CDR2 YNNKEL come from the germline V gene (reference sequence). The CDR3 is 15 amino acids. The CDR3 bases are TGTGCCAGCAGCCAAGGCGGGGCGAGGAACACTGAAGCTTTCTTT. Its protein product is CASSQGGARNTEAFF.

This clonotype was recorded a few times. The V call is TRBV5-1, the J call TRBJ1-2; 8 nucleotides match TRBD1. This CDR3 contains 14 residues. Germline assignment: CDR1 SGHRS and CDR2 YFSETQ. With V trimmed by 3 bases and J by 4 bases, 5 bases remained unmatched. CDR3 protein: CASSSGGSGYGYTF. For the CDR3, the DNA is TGCGCCAGCAGCTCAGGGGGCTCGGGCTATGGCTACACCTTC.

V is TRBV18 and J is TRBJ2-7; a possible D gene is TRBD2 (5 bases). V lost 6 bases and J lost 6, with 21 bases in between. The CDR3 is 15 amino acids. CDR1 and CDR2 from the germline V gene are KGHSH and LQKENI. The DNA for the CDR3 is TGTGCCAGCTCGACAACACCGAGTTCGGGGTTCGAGCAGTACTTC. It encodes CASSTTPSSGFEQYF.

The genes are TRBV20-1 and TRBJ2-5; 8 positions agree with TRBD2. V shed 2 bases, J shed 5 bases, and the junction held 13 bases outside the gene matches. Germline assignment: CDR1 DFQATT and CDR2 SNEGSKA (reference sequence). This CDR3 has 16 amino acids. DNA for the CDR3: TGCAGTGCTAGATCACCCTCGGGACTAGTTGGTGAGACCCAGTACTTC. This gives the protein CSARSPSGLVGETQYF.

V gene TRBV10-3 combines with J gene TRBJ2-7; D not resolved. The CDR3 loop spans 14 amino acids. Deletions cut 3 bases from V and 2 bases from J, with 11 bases between. Germline CDR1 and CDR2: ENHRY and SYGVKD. CDR3 amino acids: CAISETQRTYEQYF. CDR3 DNA: TGTGCCATCAGTGAAACGCAGAGGACCTACGAGCAGTACTTC.

In this sample, this clonotype turned up a few times. J is TRBJ1-5 and V is TRBV10-3; D is undetermined. The CDR3 sequence is 15 residues long. Germline V gives CDR1 ENHRY, CDR2 SYGVKD. V shed 1 base and J shed 3 bases, with 10 bases lying between them. The CDR3, as DNA: TGTGCCATCAGTGAGTACAGCGGAATCAATCAGCCCCAGCATTTT. Translating gives CAISEYSGINQPQHF.

This clonotype was seen more than once but under ten times. This rearrangement joins TRBV5-1 to TRBJ1-3; TRBD1 matches at 8 bases. Unmatched junction bases numbered 12, after V lost 1 base and J lost 3 bases. Germline V gene data show CDR1 as SGHRS and CDR2 as YFSETQ. The CDR3 totals 18 residues. CDR3 protein: CASSLTSYGQGFGNTIYF. In DNA form, the CDR3 reads TGCGCCAGCAGCTTGACCTCTTATGGACAGGGCTTTGGAAACACCATATATTTT. The full variable domain, in which reference TRBV5-1 and TRBJ1-3 provide the parts outside the CDR3, is KAGVTQTPRYLIKTRGQQVTLSCSPISGHRSVSWYQQTPGQGLQFLFEYFSETQRNKGNFPGRFSGRQFSNSRSEMNVSTLELGDSALYLCASSLTSYGQGFGNTIYFGEGSWLTVV.

The J gene is TRBJ2-1, the V gene TRBV20-1; 9 nucleotides align to TRBD2. CDR3 length: 19 amino acids. Per the germline V gene, CDR1 is DFQATT and CDR2 is SNEGSKA (reference sequence). J was trimmed by 0 bases and V by 1 base; bases with no gene match: 13. Written as DNA, the CDR3 is TGCAGTGCTAGAGTTGGCCCCGGGACTAGCTTTCTCTCCTACAATGAGCAGTTCTTC. Translated: CSARVGPGTSFLSYNEQFF.

The chain carries TRBV9 and TRBJ2-2; a weak D match, TRBD1 (6 bases). There are 15 residues in the CDR3. Germline V gene data show CDR1 as SGDLS and CDR2 as YYNGEE. V dropped 4 bases and J dropped 6 bases, with 16 bases sitting between them. The CDR3 region is CASSLGQMFAGELFF. The CDR3 DNA sequence: TGTGCCAGCAGCCTGGGACAAATGTTTGCCGGGGAGCTGTTTTTT.

The gene calls are TRBV6-1 and TRBJ2-2; D is undetermined. The CDR3 is 16 amino acids. The germline V gene encodes CDR1 MNHNS and CDR2 SASEGT. The V and J ends lost 7 bases and 2 bases respectively, with 17 bases between them. The DNA of the CDR3 is TGTGCCAGCATAAGATTGGCCCTACTTAACACCGGGGAGCTGTTTTTT. The encoded protein is CASIRLALLNTGELFF.

Here the CDR3 DNA reads TGTGCCAGCAGCTTTGCCCCAGGGGGCGTGAGGACCGGGGAGCTGTTTTTT. Protein sequence: CASSFAPGGVRTGELFF. The chain recombines TRBV7-2 with TRBJ2-2; 8 nucleotides match TRBD1. Germline values: CDR1 SGHTA, CDR2 FQGNSA. CDR3 length equals 17 residues. The junction had 11 bases not matched to a gene; V was cut back by 3 bases and J by 5 bases.